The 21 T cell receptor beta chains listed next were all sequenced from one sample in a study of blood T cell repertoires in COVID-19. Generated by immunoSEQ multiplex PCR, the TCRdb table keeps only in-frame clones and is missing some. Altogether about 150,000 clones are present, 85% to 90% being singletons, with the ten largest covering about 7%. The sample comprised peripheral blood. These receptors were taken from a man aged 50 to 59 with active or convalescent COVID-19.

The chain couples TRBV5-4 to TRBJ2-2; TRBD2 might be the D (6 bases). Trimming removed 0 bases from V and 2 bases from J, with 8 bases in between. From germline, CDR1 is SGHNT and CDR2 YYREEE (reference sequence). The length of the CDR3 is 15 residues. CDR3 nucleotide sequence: TGTGCCAGCAGCTTGGGGAGGGCTAACACCGGGGAGCTGTTTTTT. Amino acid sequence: CASSLGRANTGELFF.

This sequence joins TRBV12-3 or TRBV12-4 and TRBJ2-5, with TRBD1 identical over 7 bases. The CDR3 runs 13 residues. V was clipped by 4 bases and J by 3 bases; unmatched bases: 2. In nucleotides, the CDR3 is TGTGCCAGCAGTTACACAGGGGAAGAGACCCAGTACTTC. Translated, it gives CASSYTGEETQYF.

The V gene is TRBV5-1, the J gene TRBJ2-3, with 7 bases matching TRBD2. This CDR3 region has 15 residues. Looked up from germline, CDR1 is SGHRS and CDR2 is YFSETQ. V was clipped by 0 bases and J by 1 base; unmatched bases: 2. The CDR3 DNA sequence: TGCGCCAGCAGCTTGGGTACTAGCGGCACAGATACGCAGTATTTT. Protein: CASSLGTSGTDTQYF.

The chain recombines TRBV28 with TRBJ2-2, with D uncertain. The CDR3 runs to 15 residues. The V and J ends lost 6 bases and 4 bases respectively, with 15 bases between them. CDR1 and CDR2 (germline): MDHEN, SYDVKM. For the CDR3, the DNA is TGTGCCAGCAGCCCCGCCTGGCAGTCCACCGGGGAGCTGTTTTTT. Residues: CASSPAWQSTGELFF.

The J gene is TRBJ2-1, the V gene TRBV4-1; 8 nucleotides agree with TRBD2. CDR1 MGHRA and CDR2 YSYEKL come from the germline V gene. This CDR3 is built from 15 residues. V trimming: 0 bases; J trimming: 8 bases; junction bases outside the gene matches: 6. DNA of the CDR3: TGCGCCAGCAGCCAAGATATGAGCGGGGGCTATGAGCAGTTCTTC. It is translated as CASSQDMSGGYEQFF.

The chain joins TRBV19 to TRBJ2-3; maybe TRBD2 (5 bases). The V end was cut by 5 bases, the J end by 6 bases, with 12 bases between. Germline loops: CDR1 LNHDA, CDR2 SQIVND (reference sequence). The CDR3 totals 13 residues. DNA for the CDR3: TGTGCCAGTAGTCCTAGCCCGGGGGATACGCAGTATTTT. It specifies CASSPSPGDTQYF.

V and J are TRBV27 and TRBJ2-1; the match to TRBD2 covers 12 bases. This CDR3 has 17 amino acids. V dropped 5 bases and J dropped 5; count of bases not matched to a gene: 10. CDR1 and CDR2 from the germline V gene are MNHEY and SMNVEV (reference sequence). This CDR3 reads CASSPERLAGVHNEQFF. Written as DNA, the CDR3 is TGTGCCAGCAGTCCGGAGAGACTAGCGGGGGTCCACAATGAGCAGTTCTTC.

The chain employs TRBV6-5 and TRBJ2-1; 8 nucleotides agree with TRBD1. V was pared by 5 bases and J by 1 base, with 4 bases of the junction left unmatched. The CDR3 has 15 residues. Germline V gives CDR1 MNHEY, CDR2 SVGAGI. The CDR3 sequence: CASSPGQASYNEQFF. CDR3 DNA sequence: TGTGCCAGCAGTCCGGGACAGGCGTCCTACAATGAGCAGTTCTTC.

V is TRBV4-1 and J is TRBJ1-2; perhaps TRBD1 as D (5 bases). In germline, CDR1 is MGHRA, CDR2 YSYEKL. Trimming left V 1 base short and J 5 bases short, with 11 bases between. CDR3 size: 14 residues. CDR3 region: CASSQGQSPYGYTF. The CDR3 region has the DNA TGCGCCAGCAGCCAAGGACAGAGCCCTTATGGCTACACCTTC.

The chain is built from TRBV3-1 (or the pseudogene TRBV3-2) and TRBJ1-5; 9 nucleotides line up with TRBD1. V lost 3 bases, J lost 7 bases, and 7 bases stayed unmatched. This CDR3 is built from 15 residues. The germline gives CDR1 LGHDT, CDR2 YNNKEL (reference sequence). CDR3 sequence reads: CASSQAGQGRQPQHF. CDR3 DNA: TGTGCCAGCAGCCAGGCCGGACAGGGGAGACAGCCCCAGCATTTT.

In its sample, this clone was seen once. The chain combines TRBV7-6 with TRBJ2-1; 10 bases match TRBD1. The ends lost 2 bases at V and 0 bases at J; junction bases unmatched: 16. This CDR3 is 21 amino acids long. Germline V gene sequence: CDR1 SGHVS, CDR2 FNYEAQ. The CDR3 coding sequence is TGTGCCAGCAGCTTACGAGGATCTGGGACAGGGGCCCCGAGCTCCTACAATGAGCAGTTCTTC. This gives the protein CASSLRGSGTGAPSSYNEQFF.

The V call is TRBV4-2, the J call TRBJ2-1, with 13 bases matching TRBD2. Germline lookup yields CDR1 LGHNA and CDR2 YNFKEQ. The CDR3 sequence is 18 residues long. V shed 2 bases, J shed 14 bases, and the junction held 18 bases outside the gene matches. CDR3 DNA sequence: TGTGCCAGCAGCCAACCTTGGGGGGGAACACGGACTAGCGGGAGAGAGTTCTTC. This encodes CASSQPWGGTRTSGREFF.

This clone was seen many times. In nucleotides, the CDR3 is TGCGCCAGCAGCTTGGGAGGGAGGAGGGGCGAGCAGTACTTC. Its protein is CASSLGGRRGEQYF. The chain uses TRBV5-1 and TRBJ2-7, with D possibly matching TRBD2 (6 bases). Germline V gene sequence: CDR1 SGHRS, CDR2 YFSETQ. This CDR3 has 14 amino acids. Trimming left V 0 bases short and J 6 bases short, with 13 bases between.

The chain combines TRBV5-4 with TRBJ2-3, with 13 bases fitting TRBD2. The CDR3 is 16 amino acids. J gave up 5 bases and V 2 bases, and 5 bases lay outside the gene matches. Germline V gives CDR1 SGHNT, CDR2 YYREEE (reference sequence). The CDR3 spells CASSFRLAGGQDTQYF. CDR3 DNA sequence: TGTGCCAGCAGCTTTCGACTAGCGGGGGGACAAGATACGCAGTATTTT.

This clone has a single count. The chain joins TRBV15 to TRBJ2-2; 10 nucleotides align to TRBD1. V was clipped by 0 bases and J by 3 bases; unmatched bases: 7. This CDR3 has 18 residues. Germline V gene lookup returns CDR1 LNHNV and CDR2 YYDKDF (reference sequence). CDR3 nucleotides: TGTGCCACCAGCAGAGAGACAAGGACAGGGGGTGACACCGGGGAGCTGTTTTTT. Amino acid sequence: CATSRETRTGGDTGELFF.

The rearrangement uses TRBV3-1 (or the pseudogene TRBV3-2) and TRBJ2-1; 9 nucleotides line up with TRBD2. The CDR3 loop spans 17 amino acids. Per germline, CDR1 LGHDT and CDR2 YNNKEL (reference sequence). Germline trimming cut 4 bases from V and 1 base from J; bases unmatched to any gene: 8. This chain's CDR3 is CASSPRGSGSSYNEQFF. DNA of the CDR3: TGTGCCAGCAGCCCCCGGGGTAGCGGGAGTTCCTACAATGAGCAGTTCTTC.

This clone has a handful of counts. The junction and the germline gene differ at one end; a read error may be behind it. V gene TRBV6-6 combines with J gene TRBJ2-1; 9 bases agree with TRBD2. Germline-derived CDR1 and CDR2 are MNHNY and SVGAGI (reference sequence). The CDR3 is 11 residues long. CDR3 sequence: CASGRGGAVIF. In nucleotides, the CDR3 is TGTGCCAGCGGGCGCGGGGGGGCGGTGATCTTC.

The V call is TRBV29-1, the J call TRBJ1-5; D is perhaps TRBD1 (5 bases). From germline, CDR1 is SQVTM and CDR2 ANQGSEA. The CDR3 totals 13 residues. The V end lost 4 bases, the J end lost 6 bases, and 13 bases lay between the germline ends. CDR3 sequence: CSVAPGPGQPQHF. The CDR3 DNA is TGCAGCGTTGCCCCAGGGCCGGGTCAGCCCCAGCATTTT.

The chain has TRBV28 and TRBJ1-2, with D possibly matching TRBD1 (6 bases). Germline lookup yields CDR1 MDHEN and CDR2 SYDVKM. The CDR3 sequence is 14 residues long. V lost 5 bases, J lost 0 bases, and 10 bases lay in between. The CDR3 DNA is TGTGCCAGCAGTCCGGACAGTACTAACTATGGCTACACCTTC. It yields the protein CASSPDSTNYGYTF.

CDR3 nucleotide sequence: TGTGCCAGCAGCCCAGGACAGGGAAATTACAATGAGCAGTTCTTC. Amino acid sequence: CASSPGQGNYNEQFF. The rearrangement uses TRBV3-1 (or the pseudogene TRBV3-2) and TRBJ2-1; TRBD1 agrees at 8 bases. CDR1 and CDR2 from the germline V gene are LGHDT and YNNKEL (reference sequence). CDR3 size: 15 residues. The ends lost 4 bases at V and 4 bases at J; junction bases unmatched: 6.

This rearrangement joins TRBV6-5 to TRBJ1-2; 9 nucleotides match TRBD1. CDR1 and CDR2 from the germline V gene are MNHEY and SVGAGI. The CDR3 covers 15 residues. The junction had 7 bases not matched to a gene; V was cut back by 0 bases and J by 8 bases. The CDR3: CASSYSSTGGLGYTF. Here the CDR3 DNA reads TGTGCCAGCAGTTACTCAAGTACAGGGGGCTTAGGCTACACCTTC.